This TCR beta chain originates from a study of early T cells in non-severe SARS-CoV-2 infection. The CDR3 consists of 14 residues. The J segment lost 3 bases and the V segment lost 3 bases, leaving 1 base of the junction unmatched. Germline V gives CDR1 KGHSY, CDR2 FQNENV. Molecules of cDNA were individually given unique molecular identifiers that were attached to them. TCRdb re-derived calls from the 5' RACE reads in MiXCR, one entry per CDR3 protein. This repertoire shows more than 55,000 distinct CDR3 sequences, 13% found once; its top ten account for about 9.3%. This TCR was recovered from an adult who was a healthcare worker with PCR-confirmed SARS-CoV-2 infection or an uninfected control (not recorded which). This rearrangement joins TRBV16 to TRBJ2-7; TRBD1 matches at 11 bases. The sequences come from whole blood, collected at baseline. CDR3 DNA sequence: TGTGCCAGCAGCCATGGGACAGGGGGCTACGAGCAGTACTTC. Translating it yields CASSHGTGGYEQYF.